The rows below give T cell receptor beta chains drawn from one sample of a study of cytomegalovirus exposure and HLA in healthy donors. The method was immunoSEQ multiplex PCR; TCRdb's version includes in-frame clones alone and lacks a portion of them. The sample comprises around 150,000 clones, 64% of which are singletons, and roughly 3.1% rests with the top ten. The sample taken for sequencing was PBMCs. The receptors stem from a woman in her 30s in good health and CMV-seropositive. The CDR3 runs from the conserved cysteine through the conserved F or W. D genes are given only for firm matches. Rows give clone size only sometimes, using once, few, many, or a class for an expanded clone.

V gene	D gene	clone size	J gene	CDR3 protein	CDR3 DNA
TRBV4-1	.	.	TRBJ1-4	CASSQDRRFNEKLFF	TGCGCCAGCAGCCAAGATCGCAGGTTTAATGAAAAACTGTTTTTT
TRBV7-2	TRBD1	few	TRBJ2-5	CASSKGGADETQYF	TGTGCCAGCAGCAAAGGGGGCGCGGATGAGACCCAGTACTTC
TRBV7-6	.	.	TRBJ1-2	CASSTGGTFYGYTF	TGTGCCAGCAGCACGGGAGGGACGTTTTATGGCTACACCTTC
TRBV28	TRBD1	.	TRBJ1-3	CASRQGSGNTIYF	TGTGCCAGCAGACAGGGGTCTGGAAACACCATATATTTT
TRBV13	.	few	TRBJ2-3	CASRPTTEYTDTQYF	TGTGCCAGCAGACCGACGACAGAATACACAGATACGCAGTATTTT
TRBV27	TRBD1	.	TRBJ1-6	CASSDRANSPLHF	TGTGCCAGCAGCGACAGGGCTAATTCACCCCTCCACTTT
TRBV28	.	.	TRBJ1-6	CASSLLGPPEAPLHF	TGTGCCAGCAGTTTACTCGGTCCCCCGGAGGCACCCCTCCACTTT
TRBV5-1	TRBD1	.	TRBJ2-6	CASSSGQGAGANVLTF	TGCGCCAGCAGCAGCGGACAGGGGGCTGGGGCCAACGTCCTGACTTTC
TRBV9	.	.	TRBJ2-1	CASSAPAAGYNEQFF	TGTGCCAGCAGCGCGCCCGCCGCGGGGTACAATGAGCAGTTCTTC
TRBV11-2	.	.	TRBJ2-3	CASSPSVLVQYF	TGTGCCAGCAGCCCTAGCGTTTTGGTGCAGTATTTT
TRBV13	TRBD2	.	TRBJ2-1	CASSHQREWMNEQFF	TGTGCCAGCAGCCACCAGCGGGAGTGGATGAATGAGCAGTTCTTC
TRBV19	.	.	TRBJ2-5	CASSTNPQGWRAETQYF	TGTGCCAGTAGTACCAACCCACAAGGGTGGCGGGCAGAGACCCAGTACTTC
TRBV19	TRBD1	.	TRBJ1-1	CASSRYRGWLSYEAFF	TGTGCCAGTAGCCGCTACAGGGGGTGGTTGAGTTATGAAGCTTTCTTT
TRBV29-1	TRBD1	.	TRBJ1-5	CSVEVGGQPPQHF	TGCAGCGTTGAGGTAGGGGGCCAGCCGCCCCAGCATTTT
TRBV27	.	few	TRBJ2-7	CASSDTRTEPKGEQYF	TGTGCCAGCAGTGACACCCGGACAGAGCCGAAGGGCGAGCAGTACTTC
TRBV18	.	.	TRBJ2-5	CATQETLQETQYF	TGTGCCACACAGGAAACATTACAAGAGACCCAGTACTTC
TRBV5-1	TRBD2	.	TRBJ2-3	CASSATSGIIDTQYF	TGCGCCAGCAGCGCTACTAGCGGGATTATAGATACGCAGTATTTT
TRBV6-6	TRBD1	.	TRBJ1-5	CASSYTGGSNQPQHF	TGTGCCAGCAGTTACACAGGGGGAAGCAATCAGCCCCAGCATTTT
TRBV7-3	TRBD1	.	TRBJ1-1	CASSLSQAGTGSEAFF	TGTGCCAGCAGCTTATCGCAAGCCGGGACAGGGTCTGAAGCTTTCTTT
TRBV30	.	few	TRBJ1-2	CAWITNRVYYGYTF	TGTGCCTGGATCACGAACAGGGTTTACTATGGCTACACCTTC
TRBV5-1	TRBD1	.	TRBJ2-6	CASTRWGTGATGANVLTF	TGCGCCAGCACACGATGGGGGACAGGTGCAACTGGGGCCAACGTCCTGACTTTC
TRBV19	.	few	TRBJ1-5	CASSMFGGRRGNQPQHF	TGTGCCAGTAGTATGTTCGGTGGGAGGAGGGGCAATCAGCCCCAGCATTTT
TRBV4-1	.	.	TRBJ1-5	CASSNLGGMGNQPQHF	TGCGCCAGCAGCAATCTTGGGGGCATGGGCAATCAGCCCCAGCATTTT
TRBV7-3	TRBD2	.	TRBJ2-3	CASSPERGGTDTQYF	TGTGCCAGCAGCCCCGAGCGGGGGGGGACAGATACGCAGTATTTT
TRBV10-1	TRBD2	once	TRBJ2-7	CASSEFSSGGAYEQYF	TGCGCCAGCAGTGAGTTTTCTAGCGGGGGGGCCTACGAGCAGTACTTC
TRBV7-9	TRBD2	.	TRBJ2-5	CASSFSSGSQETQYF	TGTGCCAGCAGCTTCTCTAGCGGGAGTCAAGAGACCCAGTACTTC
TRBV30	.	.	TRBJ2-3	CAWSPGQDTQYF	TGTGCCTGGAGTCCAGGGCAAGATACGCAGTATTTT
TRBV5-4	.	.	TRBJ2-7	CASSIDYEQYF	TGTGCCAGCAGCATAGATTACGAGCAGTACTTC
TRBV30	TRBD2	.	TRBJ2-7	CAWSGWLAGSYEQYF	TGTGCCTGGAGTGGGTGGTTAGCGGGATCCTACGAGCAGTACTTC
TRBV5-1	TRBD1	once	TRBJ2-5	CASSDGQASTQYF	TGCGCCAGCAGCGACGGACAGGCATCGACCCAGTACTTC
TRBV19	.	.	TRBJ2-7	CASSIRVRVGQYF	TGTGCCAGTAGTATAAGGGTGAGGGTCGGGCAGTACTTC
TRBV15	.	.	TRBJ2-3	CATSRDSGTDTQYF	TGTGCCACCAGCAGAGATAGCGGAACAGATACGCAGTATTTT
TRBV14	.	.	TRBJ2-7	CASSQTWGGDPSEQYF	TGTGCCAGCAGCCAGACCTGGGGCGGGGACCCCTCCGAGCAGTACTTC
TRBV28	.	.	TRBJ2-7	CASSLGHSGSYEQYF	TGTGCCAGCAGTTTGGGACATTCTGGCTCCTACGAGCAGTACTTC
TRBV7-2	TRBD1	once	TRBJ1-3	CASSVTGGPGNTIYF	TGTGCCAGCAGCGTGACAGGGGGGCCTGGAAACACCATATATTTT
TRBV18	.	.	TRBJ2-7	CASSGRGAEWTYEQYF	TGTGCCAGCTCAGGCAGGGGGGCTGAGTGGACCTACGAGCAGTACTTC